The T cell receptor beta chain under discussion was sequenced for a study of patients and donors after allogeneic stem cell transplantation (TCRdb year 2020). The library was made by RT-PCR. Sequencer: NextSeq 550. The public reads were quality trimmed at Q25 with fastp and then assembled into clones with MiXCR by TCRdb, keeping productive beta chains. Under each unique CDR3 protein, matching rows form one entry showing the most common genes and DNA. Present in this sample are some 880,000 distinct CDR3 sequences, under 20% of which were seen just once. Of the sample, around 6% is held by the ten largest clones. The cysteine opens and the phenylalanine closes a CDR3 of 16 amino acids. Just CDR3 DNA is preserved here, 48 bases in frame from base 1. V lost 7 bases and J lost 2 bases, and the count of bases not matched to a germline gene is 9. The germline V gene provides CDR1 SQVTM and CDR2 ANQGSEA. The sample holds a few counts of this clonotype. What this receptor recognizes is not known. Qualities for individual bases were not recorded, and no much larger clone is one base off.

The chain is encoded by TRBV29-1 joined to TRBJ2-5; the junction holds 14 bases that match TRBD2. Sequencing was performed on blood, either unsorted or a sorted T cell fraction (not recorded which). The TCR was taken from a human donor who was either an allogeneic HSCT recipient or a stem cell or donor lymphocyte infusion donor (not recorded which). It is not recorded whose cells these are; they may come from a transplant donor. The DNA sequence reads TGCAGCGCCTCCGGACTAGCGGGGGGAGAGCAAGAGACCCAGTACTTC. It specifies CSASGLAGGEQETQYF.